This TCR beta chain appears in the sequencing data of a study of blood T cell repertoires in COVID-19. Some clones are missing from TCRdb's copy, which holds only in-frame ones; the method was immunoSEQ multiplex PCR. The sample carries 40,000 to 50,000 clones, around 87% recorded once. CDR1 and CDR2 (germline): SGHAT, FQNNGV. V lost 8 bases, J lost 5 bases, and 16 bases stayed unmatched. There are 16 residues in the CDR3. This chain links TRBV11-2 with TRBJ2-7, with 9 bases matching TRBD1. The sequencing input was peripheral blood. The clonotype originates from a human donor in a cohort sampled during active COVID-19. The CDR3 reads CASLPGQGVLVNEQYF. CDR3 DNA sequence: TGTGCCAGCTTGCCGGGACAGGGTGTCTTGGTGAACGAGCAGTACTTC.